The clone carrying this T cell receptor beta chain showed up just a few times. Its antigen remains unidentified. The source of the sample is a study of CD8+CD57+ T cells in acquired aplastic anemia. Template material for TCR beta VDJ and CDR3 profiling consisted of genomic DNA. In TCRdb, the reads were re-called with MiXCR into one record per CDR3 protein. The data hold fewer than 200,000 distinct CDR3 sequences, with around 50% observed a single time. General study points: Significance was not reached for CD8+ Simpson's diversity between patients and controls. Patients and controls had in common 25 to 30 CD8+ CDR3 sequences.

Only patients with CD8+CD57+ cell expansion on flow cytometry were chosen for sequencing. Untreated patients provided the blood samples, with no therapy given before sampling. CDR3 length equals 15 residues. V gave up 1 base and J gave up 7 bases, with 14 bases separating them. Germline loops: CDR1 MGHDK, CDR2 SYGVNS. This sequence originates from a human donor with aplastic anemia. This rearrangement joins TRBV25-1 to TRBJ2-1; possible D gene TRBD1, 7 bases. The sample taken for sequencing was sorted CD4+, CD8+, or CD8+CD57+ T cells (not recorded which) from PBMCs. The DNA for the CDR3 is TGTGCCAGCAGTGAATCTACAGGGGAGGTGAATGAGCAGTTCTTC. Its protein is CASSESTGEVNEQFF. Looking up the rest from reference TRBV25-1 and TRBJ2-1 gives the full variable domain: EADIYQTPRYLVIGTGKKITLECSQTMGHDKMYWYQQDPGMELHLIHYSYGVNSTEKGDLSSESTVSRIRTEHFPLTLESARPSHTSQYLCASSESTGEVNEQFFGPGTRLTVL.